This T cell receptor beta chain was recovered during a study of shared clonotypes between healthy human individuals. Regarding the study as a whole: Naive CD4 clonotype sharing across a few donors was 4% to 5%. Shared clonotypes across all four donors exceeded non-shared ones in generation probability.

Sequencing was at deep level. Profiling relied on immunoSEQ multiplex PCR, and the TCRdb table lists in-frame clones only, not all of them. Of some 1.5 million clones in the sample, approximately 97% were seen once. The healthy adult donors were HIV-negative and reported no recent acute infections or vaccinations. Remarks on this clone: What it binds is unknown.

J lost 4 bases, V lost 0 bases, and 5 bases had no gene match. This CDR3 region has 16 residues. From germline, CDR1 is SEHNR and CDR2 FQNEAQ (reference sequence). The chain has TRBV7-9 and TRBJ1-2, with TRBD1 matching 10 bases. The TCR sequence derives from a man under 40 in good health. Sequences were obtained from naive CD4+ T cells sorted from blood. Stated subset: CD45RA+ positively selected. CDR3 sequence (DNA): TGTGCCAGCAGCTTAGCAGACAGGGGGCCACTCTATGGCTACACCTTC. Translated: CASSLADRGPLYGYTF.